One TCR beta chain is described in this entry. Its antigen has not been determined. Base qualities were left out, and no much larger clone turns up one base away. The sample originates from a study of T-cell memory formation after mild COVID-19 (dated by TCRdb to the early 2020s). Regarding the research as a whole: TCR sequence clusters from the two donors were largely donor specific. In a couple of donors, T-cell clones that expanded and contracted after mild COVID-19 were tracked by sequencing TCRalpha and TCRbeta repertoires over time. The cohort comprised two young, previously healthy adult volunteers, one female and one male. What the work shows at the level of the full study, not this receptor alone: Balanced CD4/CD8 phenotypes were observed for clones contracting from day 15 to 85, whereas a bias towards CD4+ was observed for a second wave of clones expanding from day 15 to 37. Contracting CD4+ clones turned up mainly in the CM and EM memory subsets, whereas EMRA was where CD8+ clones were enriched. SARS-CoV-2 specificity was not confirmed for the second-wave clones peaking on day 37. Some responding clones were found in pre-infection memory, which suggests that pre-existing cross-reactive memory T cells took part in the SARS-CoV-2 response. Only two mild cases were covered in the study, and larger cohorts including severe cases with pre-infection samples were considered necessary.

Sequencer: Illumina NovaSeq 6000. TCRalpha and TCRbeta cDNA libraries were constructed by 5'RACE with constant-segment primers, with sample barcodes and unique molecular identifiers being introduced. RNA was extracted from every sample with Trizol reagent. Amplification of the libraries took two PCR steps, and the second step added a second sample barcode plus Illumina TruSeq adapters. Sequencing of libraries was performed on an Illumina NovaSeq with 2 x 150 bp paired-end reads. The paper's processing steps were these. The reads were demultiplexed and collapsed into UMI-guided consensus sequences using migec v1.2.7. Using mixcr v2.1.11, the UMI consensuses were aligned to TRA and TRB V and J templates and assembled into clonotypes. A clonotype was counted as expanded or contracted only when both edgeR and NoisET called the clonotype significant, with the noise models trained on biological replicates. For edgeR calls, the cutoffs were a false discovery rate-adjusted p below 0.01 and a log2 fold-change threshold of 1. As an exploratory analysis of dynamics, PCA with hierarchical clustering was applied to max-normalized trajectories of the 1000 most abundant clonotypes. Separately sequenced CD4+ and CD8+ repertoires were used to assign a CD4 or CD8 phenotype to each responding clone. The raw public data were reprocessed by TCRdb itself: fastp quality trimming at Q25, MiXCR clonotype calling, in-frame beta chains only. Rows are unified per CDR3 protein, each entry keeping the most common DNA and genes. Clone size and V and J calls follow TCRdb, not the original study. In this sample the table shows 190,000 or so distinct CDR3 sequences, about 10% of which occur a single time. The top ten hold 3% to 3.5% of the sample.

PBMCs were isolated by Ficoll-Paque density gradient centrifugation. The sequence came from a man younger than 35 who had mild COVID-19 (a few samples of this study predate the infection). The sample titles of this study are shuffled in the database, so cell type and time point are left out; the donor was told from shared clones. The sequenced sample was PBMCs or a T cell subset sorted from them (not recorded which).

The nucleotides are TGTGCCAGCAGCCGTTTTCCCTCCGGGACTCCTAGCACAGATACGCAGTATTTT. This sequence encodes CASSRFPSGTPSTDTQYF. The chain uses TRBV6-2 or TRBV6-3 and TRBJ2-3, with a tentative D gene TRBD2 over 6 matching bases. Including cysteine and phenylalanine, the CDR3 has 18 amino acids. Kept here is only the CDR3 DNA, which spans 54 bases and is read in frame from base 1. The junction carries 22 bases between V and J, which are trimmed by 6 bases and 0 bases respectively. Per the germline V gene, MNHEY is the CDR1 and SVGEGT is the CDR2.